These 27 T cell receptor beta chains share one sample of origin, sequenced in a study of human T cells and chemical hapten exposure. TCRdb re-derived calls from the RACE reads in MiXCR, one entry per CDR3 protein. The sample lists about 100,000 distinct CDR3 sequences, approximately 10% occurring once. Time point defined: patch test 2, 6 weeks after DPC sensitization. The treatment here: therapeutic diphenylcyclopropenone sensitization with weekly scalp DPC. The source was whole blood, collected in connection with sensitization to the hapten diphenylcyclopropenone (DPC). These receptor sequences come from a woman in her thirties or forties with alopecia areata. Some clones in this sample may be carry-over from other donors' samples.

This clonotype was found a few times. The chain has TRBV28 and TRBJ2-3, with 12 bases lining up with TRBD2. Germline-derived CDR1 and CDR2 are MDHEN and SYDVKM. The CDR3 contains 19 residues. The J segment lost 0 bases and the V segment lost 4 bases, leaving 11 bases of the junction unmatched. CDR3 coding DNA: TGTGCCAGCAGTTCGCAACTAGCGGGAGGACATACTAGCACAGATACGCAGTATTTT. The encoded protein is CASSSQLAGGHTSTDTQYF.

For the CDR3, the DNA is TGTGCCAGCAGAGACGGGGGGACCTCCCGGGAGACCCAGTACTTC. This sequence encodes CASRDGGTSRETQYF. This chain connects TRBV6-1 to TRBJ2-5; 7 nucleotides align to TRBD2. J gave up 5 bases and V 6 bases, and 12 bases lay outside the gene matches. The length of the CDR3 is 15 residues. Per germline, CDR1 MNHNS and CDR2 SASEGT.

The rearrangement joins TRBV27 to TRBJ2-7, with D possibly being TRBD1 (6 bases). Deletions cut 11 bases from V and 2 bases from J, with 19 bases between. The length of the CDR3 is 14 residues. The germline V gene has CDR1 MNHEY and CDR2 SMNVEV (reference sequence). The CDR3 region is CAGLFRDKAYEQYF. In DNA, the CDR3 is TGTGCCGGCCTATTCCGGGACAAAGCCTACGAGCAGTACTTC.

The rearrangement joins TRBV7-6 to TRBJ2-7; 10 bases match TRBD2. Per germline, CDR1 SGHVS and CDR2 FNYEAQ. The CDR3 totals 15 residues. V lost 3 bases to trimming and J lost 4 bases; unmatched junction nucleotides: 6. This CDR3 is CASSFSGTSEYEQYF. DNA for the CDR3: TGTGCCAGCAGCTTCTCCGGGACTAGCGAGTACGAGCAGTACTTC.

This clonotype was counted only a few times. V usage is TRBV19 and J usage is TRBJ2-7; possibly TRBD1 or TRBD2 for D (5 bases each). Germline values: CDR1 LNHDA, CDR2 SQIVND (reference sequence). Trimming took 7 bases from V and 7 from J, leaving 14 bases between them. This CDR3 contains 12 residues. The chain's CDR3 is CASNGAVGEQYF. The CDR3 bases are TGTGCCAGTAACGGGGCCGTCGGGGAGCAGTACTTC.

In nucleotides, the CDR3 is TGTGCCAGCAGTTTACAGGAGGGCCAATTCTACGAGCAGTACTTC. It translates to CASSLQEGQFYEQYF. V gene TRBV12-3 or TRBV12-4 combines with J gene TRBJ2-7, with D possibly TRBD2 on 6 matching bases. This CDR3 comprises 15 residues. Trimming left V 2 bases short and J 3 bases short, with 14 bases between.

The J gene is TRBJ2-5, the V gene TRBV10-1; D remains ambiguous. Per the germline V gene, CDR1 is WNHNN and CDR2 is SYGVQD (reference sequence). V dropped 2 bases and J dropped 0 bases, with 4 bases sitting between them. The CDR3 is 13 residues long. CDR3 residues: CASSEGDQETQYF. The DNA for the CDR3 is TGCGCCAGCAGTGAGGGAGACCAAGAGACCCAGTACTTC.

Here the CDR3 reads CASSPLTSGPYNEQFF. CDR3 DNA sequence: TGCGCCAGCAGCCCCCTGACTAGCGGACCTTACAATGAGCAGTTCTTC. The V and J genes are TRBV5-1 and TRBJ2-1, with 9 positions matching TRBD2. The trim removed 4 bases at V and 4 bases at J, leaving 9 bases unmatched. The germline V gene has CDR1 SGHRS and CDR2 YFSETQ. The CDR3 totals 16 residues.

This clonotype was found many times. The rearrangement joins TRBV15 to TRBJ1-4; D call uncertain. Trimming took 0 bases from V and 0 from J, leaving 5 bases between them. There are 15 residues in the CDR3. CDR1 is LNHNV, CDR2 YYDKDF, per germline (reference sequence). The CDR3 sequence: CATSRDRATNEKLFF. DNA of the CDR3: TGTGCCACCAGCAGAGATCGAGCAACTAATGAAAAACTGTTTTTT.

This clonotype was detected once. A much bigger clone sits one base away, suggesting this may be a read error. The chain combines TRBV19 with TRBJ1-5; D unclear. CDR3 size: 13 residues. With 5 bases removed from V and 9 bases from J, the gap between germline ends came to 14 bases. Germline V gene data show CDR1 as LNHDA and CDR2 as SQIVND (reference sequence). The DNA for the CDR3 is TGTGCCAGTAGTGATGAGGCTTGGCGGCCCCAGCATTTT. Translation: CASSDEAWRPQHF.

This clonotype came up a few times. J is TRBJ2-7 and V is TRBV2; weak D call: TRBD1 (5 bases). This CDR3 comprises 14 residues. CDR1 SNHLY and CDR2 FYNNEI come from the germline V gene. V was cut by 2 bases and J by 0 bases, with 8 bases left in between. The CDR3 spells CASSERTYSYEQYF. CDR3 coding DNA: TGTGCCAGCAGTGAACGGACATACTCCTACGAGCAGTACTTC.

The rearrangement links TRBV6-5 to TRBJ2-6, with a tentative D call TRBD1 (6 bases). Trimming shortened V by 1 base and J by 2 bases, and 15 bases separated the two germline ends. Per the germline V gene, CDR1 is MNHEY and CDR2 is SVGAGI. The CDR3 consists of 18 residues. The chain's CDR3 is CASSYWYRVDTGANVLTF. CDR3 nucleotide sequence: TGTGCCAGCAGTTACTGGTACAGGGTTGATACTGGGGCCAACGTCCTGACTTTC.

This clonotype has ten or more counts. This rearrangement joins TRBV6-6 to TRBJ1-1, with D uncertain. The germline gives CDR1 MNHNY, CDR2 SVGAGI (reference sequence). The CDR3 runs 14 residues. V was pared by 5 bases and J by 3 bases, with 13 bases between. CDR3 DNA sequence: TGTGCCAGCAGTACGGACGGGCTCGACACTGAAGCTTTCTTT. It codes for CASSTDGLDTEAFF.

This clonotype was detected a few times. The V call is TRBV5-5, the J call TRBJ2-5, with D uncertain. Deletions cut 0 bases from V and 5 bases from J, with 14 bases between. CDR1 SGHKS and CDR2 YYEKEE come from the germline V gene (reference sequence). This CDR3 has 15 residues. The chain's CDR3 is CASSLDQLGRETQYF. In DNA, the CDR3 is TGTGCCAGCAGCTTGGACCAGCTCGGTCGGGAGACCCAGTACTTC.

Only a few counts were recorded for this clonotype. The chain employs TRBV18 and TRBJ1-1; D is uncertain. Germline CDR1 is KGHSH and CDR2 is LQKENI. V gave up 1 base and J gave up 8 bases, with 8 bases separating them. The CDR3 totals 12 residues. The chain's CDR3 is CASSPRAGEAFF. The CDR3 nucleotides read TGTGCCAGCTCACCACGGGCAGGAGAAGCTTTCTTT.

This clonotype was seen at least ten times. V gene TRBV20-1 combines with J gene TRBJ2-5, with 10 bases fitting TRBD2. CDR3 length equals 14 residues. Germline CDR1 is DFQATT and CDR2 is SNEGSKA (reference sequence). With 6 bases clipped from V and 4 bases from J, the junction kept 8 bases outside the gene matches. The CDR3 sequence is CSAPGTSDSETQYF. The CDR3 bases are TGCAGTGCGCCCGGGACTAGCGATTCAGAGACCCAGTACTTC.

This clonotype was seen a few times. The rearrangement links TRBV11-2 to TRBJ2-5; D might be TRBD1 (7 bases). Between the trimmed V and J ends, which lost 3 bases and 9 bases, there was a span of 23 bases. Germline V CDR1 and CDR2: SGHAT, FQNNGV. This CDR3 contains 16 residues. CDR3 loop: CASSLEGQKGPVAQYF. The CDR3 DNA follows: TGTGCCAGCAGCTTGGAGGGACAGAAAGGCCCCGTGGCCCAGTACTTC.

This clonotype was seen repeatedly, ten times or more. CDR3 residues: CASSFVSGDVADTQYF. The CDR3 DNA reads as TGTGCCAGCAGCTTCGTGTCGGGGGACGTCGCAGATACGCAGTATTTT. This rearrangement joins TRBV13 to TRBJ2-3; D perhaps matches TRBD2 (6 bases). The CDR3 contains 16 residues. The V gene's germline CDR1 is PRHDT and CDR2 FYEKMQ (reference sequence). The ends were cut back, 3 bases at V and 4 bases at J, with 17 bases in the middle.

This rearrangement joins TRBV18 to TRBJ1-1; D might be TRBD1 (6 bases). CDR1 is KGHSH and CDR2 is LQKENI in the germline V gene. V was pared by 3 bases and J by 3 bases, with 11 bases between. There are 14 residues in the CDR3. The CDR3 protein is CASSPVQGHTEAFF. In DNA form, the CDR3 reads TGTGCCAGCTCACCTGTACAGGGTCACACTGAAGCTTTCTTT.

The chain uses TRBV6-2 or TRBV6-3 and TRBJ2-4; TRBD1 matches at 7 bases. V gave up 7 bases and J gave up 5 bases; unmatched junction bases: 8. The CDR3 runs 14 residues. Germline V gene sequence: CDR1 MNHEY, CDR2 SVGEGT. CDR3 in DNA: TGTGCCAGCAACTTACAGGGGACCCAAAACATTCAGTACTTC. Translating gives CASNLQGTQNIQYF.

This clonotype was recorded many times. The genes are TRBV4-2 and TRBJ2-1; a possible D gene is TRBD2 (7 bases). This CDR3 region has 15 residues. Trimming pared 0 bases from V and 8 bases from J, leaving 14 bases between. CDR1 and CDR2 from the germline V gene are LGHNA and YNFKEQ. CDR3 loop: CASSQEGGGRDEQFF. In nucleotides, the CDR3 is TGTGCCAGCAGCCAAGAAGGGGGGGGCCGCGATGAGCAGTTCTTC.

The rearrangement joins TRBV5-6 to TRBJ2-1; D is possibly TRBD1 or TRBD2 (5 bases each). This CDR3 comprises 15 residues. Trimming removed 0 bases from V and 4 bases from J, with 11 bases in between. Germline V CDR1 and CDR2: SGHDT, YYEEEE. The CDR3 reads CASSLGGTTYNEQFF. The CDR3 DNA reads as TGTGCCAGCAGCTTGGGGGGGACGACTTACAATGAGCAGTTCTTC.

Ten or more counts support this clonotype. This chain links TRBV20-1 with TRBJ2-5; 13 bases are a match to TRBD2. The V and J ends lost 0 bases and 4 bases, in that order; junction bases with no gene match: 14. Germline V gene data show CDR1 as DFQATT and CDR2 as SNEGSKA (reference sequence). The CDR3 loop spans 19 amino acids. CDR3 coding DNA: TGCAGTGCTAGAGATCCGGGACTAGCGGGAAGTTGGTCCTTAGAGACCCAGTACTTC. This codes for CSARDPGLAGSWSLETQYF.

The chain recombines TRBV30 with TRBJ2-1; 7 nucleotides agree with TRBD1. V lost 5 bases and J lost 6; bases outside the gene matches: 7. Germline lookup yields CDR1 GTSNPN and CDR2 SVGIG (reference sequence). The length of the CDR3 is 13 residues. The CDR3 coding sequence is TGTGCCTGGCGGAAAACAGGGGCCAATGAGCAGTTCTTC. Translating it yields CAWRKTGANEQFF.

The chain employs TRBV18 and TRBJ1-2, with D possibly matching TRBD1 (5 bases). Germline V CDR1 and CDR2: KGHSH, LQKENI. The CDR3 is made up of 14 amino acids. Deletions cut 3 bases from V and 2 bases from J, with 10 bases between. CDR3 sequence reads: CASSPSRDNYGYTF. The CDR3 DNA reads TGTGCCAGCTCACCTTCGCGGGACAACTATGGCTACACCTTC. The whole variable domain, remainder taken from reference TRBV18 and TRBJ1-2, is NAGVMQNPRHLVRRRGQEARLRCSPMKGHSHVYWYRQLPEEGLKFMVYLQKENIIDESGMPKERFSAEFPKEGPSILRIQQVVRGDSAAYFCASSPSRDNYGYTFGSGTRLTVV.

The V gene is TRBV6-2 or TRBV6-3, the J gene TRBJ2-3; 7 bases align to TRBD2. Germline V gene data show CDR1 as MNHEY and CDR2 as SVGEGT. Losses at the gene ends were 2 bases for V and 2 bases for J; bases not matched to a gene: 4. CDR3 length equals 15 residues. The CDR3 coding sequence is TGTGCCAGCAGTTACGGCGGGAGCCTCACAGATACGCAGTATTTT. Encoded protein: CASSYGGSLTDTQYF.

This clonotype turned up a few times. The CDR3 DNA follows: TGTGCCAGCAGCCCTCCGGGACAGGGCCCTATCAACTATGGCTACACCTTC. Amino acid sequence: CASSPPGQGPINYGYTF. The rearrangement uses TRBV5-4 and TRBJ1-2; 9 bases map to TRBD1. This CDR3 region has 17 residues. CDR1 SGHNT and CDR2 YYREEE come from the germline V gene (reference sequence). V lost 4 bases, J lost 2 bases, and 12 bases stayed unmatched.